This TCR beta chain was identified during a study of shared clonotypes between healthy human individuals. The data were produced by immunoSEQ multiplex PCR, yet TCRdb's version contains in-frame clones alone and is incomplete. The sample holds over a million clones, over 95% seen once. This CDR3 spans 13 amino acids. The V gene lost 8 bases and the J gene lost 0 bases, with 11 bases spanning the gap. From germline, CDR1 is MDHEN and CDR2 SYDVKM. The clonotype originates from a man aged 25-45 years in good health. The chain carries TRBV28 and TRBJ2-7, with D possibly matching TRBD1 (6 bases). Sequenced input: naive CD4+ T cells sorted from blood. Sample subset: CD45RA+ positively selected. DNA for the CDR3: TGTGCCAGCGGGGGACATTCCTCCTACGAGCAGTACTTC. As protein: CASGGHSSYEQYF.